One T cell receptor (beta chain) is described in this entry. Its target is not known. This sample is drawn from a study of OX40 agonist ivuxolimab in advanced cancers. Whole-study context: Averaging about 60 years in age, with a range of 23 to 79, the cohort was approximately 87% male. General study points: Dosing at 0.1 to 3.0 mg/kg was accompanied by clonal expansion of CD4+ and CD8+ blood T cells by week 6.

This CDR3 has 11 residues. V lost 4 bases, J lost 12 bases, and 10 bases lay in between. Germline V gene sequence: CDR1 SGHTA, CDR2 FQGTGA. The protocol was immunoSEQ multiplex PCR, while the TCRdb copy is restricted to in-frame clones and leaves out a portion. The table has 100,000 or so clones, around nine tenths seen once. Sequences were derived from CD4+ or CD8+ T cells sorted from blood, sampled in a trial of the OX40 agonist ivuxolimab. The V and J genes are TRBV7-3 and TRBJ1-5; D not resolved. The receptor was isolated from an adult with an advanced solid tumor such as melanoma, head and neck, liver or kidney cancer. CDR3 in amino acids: CASSSGLIQHF. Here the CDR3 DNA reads TGTGCCAGCAGCTCTGGACTGATCCAGCATTTT. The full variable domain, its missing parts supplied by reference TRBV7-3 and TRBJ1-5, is GAGVSQTPSNKVTEKGKYVELRCDPISGHTALYWYRQSLGQGPEFLIYFQGTGAADDSGLPNDRFFAVRPEGSVSTLKIQRTERGDSAVYLCASSSGLIQHFGDGTRLSIL.